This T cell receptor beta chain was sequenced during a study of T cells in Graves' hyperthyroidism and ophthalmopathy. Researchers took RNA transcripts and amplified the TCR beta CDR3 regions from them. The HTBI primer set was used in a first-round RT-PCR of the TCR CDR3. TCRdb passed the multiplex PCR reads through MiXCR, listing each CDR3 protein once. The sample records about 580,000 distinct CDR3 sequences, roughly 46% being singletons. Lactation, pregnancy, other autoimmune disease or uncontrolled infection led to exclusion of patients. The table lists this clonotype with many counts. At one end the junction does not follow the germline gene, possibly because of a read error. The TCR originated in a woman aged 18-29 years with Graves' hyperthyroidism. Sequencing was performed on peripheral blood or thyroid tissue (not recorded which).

As DNA, the CDR3 is TGTGCCAGCACCTTACAGGGTCCACTGGGGTATGGCTACACCTTC. This gives the protein CASTLQGPLGYGYTF. This sequence joins TRBV7-2 and TRBJ1-2; TRBD1 might be the D (6 bases). The CDR3 covers 15 residues. CDR1 is SGHTA and CDR2 is FQGNSA in the germline V gene.